The 6 T cell receptor beta chains in this list originate from one sample, sequenced in a study of shared clonotypes between healthy human individuals. The method was immunoSEQ multiplex PCR; TCRdb's version includes in-frame clones alone and lacks a portion of them. Of over 1.5 million clones listed, 95% to 99% are singletons. The sequenced sample consisted of naive CD4+ T cells sorted from blood. Subset described: CD45RA+ positively selected. The receptors here all came from a man in his thirties or forties in good health.

The gene calls are TRBV2 and TRBJ2-3; the D gene is possibly TRBD2 (6 bases). Germline lookup yields CDR1 SNHLY and CDR2 FYNNEI. The CDR3 has 16 residues. V lost 2 bases, J lost 0 bases, and 12 bases lay in between. The CDR3 coding sequence is TGTGCCAGCAGTGAAATTGGGCTAGCGAGCACAGATACGCAGTATTTT. It translates to CASSEIGLASTDTQYF. The variable domain in full, with the rest retrieved from reference TRBV2 and TRBJ2-3, is EPEVTQTPSHQVTQMGQEVILRCVPISNHLYFYWYRQILGQKVEFLVSFYNNEISEKSEIFDDQFSVERPDGSNFTLKIRSTKLEDSAMYFCASSEIGLASTDTQYFGPGTRLTVL.

This clone was seen a single time. The V and J genes are TRBV9 and TRBJ2-1; no clear D gene. V was shortened by 0 bases and J by 2 bases, with 12 bases between the two germline ends. Germline V CDR1 and CDR2: SGDLS, YYNGEE. The CDR3 runs to 16 residues. For the CDR3, the DNA is TGTGCCAGCAGCGTAGTTGGGCGAACGGCCTACAATGAGCAGTTCTTC. Protein product: CASSVVGRTAYNEQFF.

This clone showed up just once. The CDR3 nucleotides are TGTGCCATCCGAAGACTAGACTCGAACACCGGGGAGCTGTTTTTT. This encodes CAIRRLDSNTGELFF. The chain recombines TRBV10-3 with TRBJ2-2; D possibly corresponds to TRBD2 (6 bases). Germline V gene sequence: CDR1 ENHRY, CDR2 SYGVKD. This CDR3 region has 15 residues. V was clipped by 8 bases and J by 0 bases, with 13 bases between them.

The chain employs TRBV18 and TRBJ2-2, with TRBD2 matching 8 bases. The CDR3 loop spans 16 amino acids. Germline CDR1 and CDR2: KGHSH and LQKENI. Trimming at V came to 3 bases and at J to 5 bases, leaving 8 bases not matched to a gene. In DNA, the CDR3 is TGTGCCAGCTCACCCCGTGGAGCGGGAGAGACCGGGGAGCTGTTTTTT. This encodes CASSPRGAGETGELFF. Full variable domain (missing parts from reference TRBV18 and TRBJ2-2): NAGVMQNPRHLVRRRGQEARLRCSPMKGHSHVYWYRQLPEEGLKFMVYLQKENIIDESGMPKERFSAEFPKEGPSILRIQQVVRGDSAAYFCASSPRGAGETGELFFGEGSRLTVL.

CDR3: CASSLRGADETQYF. The CDR3 bases are TGTGCCAGCAGCTTGAGGGGGGCTGATGAGACCCAGTACTTC. This sequence joins TRBV5-4 and TRBJ2-5; either TRBD1 or TRBD2 may supply D (6 bases each). The CDR3 extends over 14 amino acids. Germline V gene lookup returns CDR1 SGHNT and CDR2 YYREEE (reference sequence). V lost 1 base and J 5 bases, leaving 12 bases between the germline ends.

This chain connects TRBV15 to TRBJ1-2; unclear D gene. The V end lost 6 bases, the J end lost 7 bases, and 12 bases lay between the germline ends. CDR1 LNHNV and CDR2 YYDKDF come from the germline V gene (reference sequence). The CDR3 is made up of 12 amino acids. CDR3 DNA: TGTGCCACCAGTACTGATGTGGGTGGCTACACCTTC. As protein: CATSTDVGGYTF. Together with reference TRBV15 and TRBJ1-2, the CDR3 gives the full variable domain: DAMVIQNPRYQVTQFGKPVTLSCSQTLNHNVMYWYQQKSSQAPKLLFHYYDKDFNNEADTPDNFQSRRPNTSFCFLDIRSPGLGDTAMYLCATSTDVGGYTFGSGTRLTVV.